Sequencing of this T cell receptor beta chain was carried out in a study of T cell responses to AZD1222 COVID-19 vaccine. Study context: Pooling was applied to second doses at about 4 or about 12 weeks.

Study conclusions and caveats: Receipt of two AZD1222 doses was followed by a rise in Spike-specific TCR breadth and depth. Baseline antibody screening turned up just a handful of seropositive AZD1222 recipients. Females made up more of the donors, who were largely white British, and clonal diversity may have come out too low.

Only in-frame clones appear in the TCRdb table, and some are missing; sequencing was by immunoSEQ multiplex PCR. The profile covers roughly 100,000 clones, with almost 90% appearing a single time and approximately 5% taken by the ten largest. Comments on this clone: The antigen is undetermined.

The CDR3 spans 18 residues. CDR1 and CDR2 (germline): SGHTA, FQGNSA. V shed 6 bases, J shed 4 bases, and the junction held 15 bases outside the gene matches. The sequences come from peripheral blood, collected on day 0 of AZD1222 vaccination. The rearrangement links TRBV7-2 to TRBJ1-5; the match to TRBD1 covers 10 bases. The sequence came from an adult in good health. This CDR3 reads CASRGGQGLNLRNQPQHF. CDR3 in DNA: TGTGCCAGCAGGGGGGGACAGGGGCTCAATCTTAGGAATCAGCCCCAGCATTTT.